This record looks at one T cell receptor (beta chain) sequence and its context. TCRdb fed the PCR reads into MiXCR, producing one record per CDR3 protein. The table lists about 10,000 distinct CDR3 sequences, 50% to 75% of them singletons. This specimen belongs to a study of tumor-infiltrating lymphocytes in oesophageal squamous cell carcinoma. Germline V gene lookup returns CDR1 SGHVS and CDR2 FNYEAQ. The CDR3 is 14 residues long. V and J are TRBV7-6 and TRBJ2-4; D remains ambiguous. The DNA end lines up better with TRBJ2-5; the J call may be wrong. This sequence originates from a female donor with esophageal squamous cell carcinoma. Sequenced: esophageal tumor tissue. CDR3 bases: TGTGCCAGCAGCTTAGGATCGGCCAGAGAGACCCAGTACTTC. Its protein is CASSLGSARETQYF.